A single sample is the source of the 26 T cell receptor beta chains below, sequenced in a study of T cells in Graves' hyperthyroidism and ophthalmopathy. Regions amplified from RNA transcripts were the TCR beta CDR3 regions. The HTBI primer set was used in a first-round RT-PCR of the TCR CDR3. TCRdb fed the multiplex PCR reads into MiXCR, producing one record per CDR3 protein. Of around 400,000 distinct CDR3 sequences in the sample, around a sixth were seen once. The sample was blood. The source is a woman aged 18-30 years with Graves' hyperthyroidism that later progressed to Graves' ophthalmopathy.

In its sample, this clonotype was seen a few times. The CDR3 DNA sequence: TGTGCCAGCAGTTACTCGATGGACTCACCCCTCCACTTT. This sequence encodes CASSYSMDSPLHF. The V call is TRBV6-6, the J call TRBJ1-6; D gene unclear. The V end was cut by 0 bases, the J end by 10 bases, with 7 bases between. The CDR3 is made up of 13 amino acids. Looked up from germline, CDR1 is MNHNY and CDR2 is SVGAGI (reference sequence).

The chain combines TRBV19 with TRBJ2-3; D call uncertain. This CDR3 is built from 12 residues. Germline V gene lookup returns CDR1 LNHDA and CDR2 SQIVND (reference sequence). V was clipped by 5 bases and J by 2 bases, with 5 bases between them. CDR3 in DNA: TGTGCCAGTAGTGCCCACACAGATACGCAGTATTTT. This encodes CASSAHTDTQYF.

This clonotype has a count of ten or more. The rearrangement joins TRBV11-2 to TRBJ1-1, with D unclear. The CDR3 is made up of 12 amino acids. Trimming removed 3 bases from V and 7 bases from J, with 9 bases in between. Germline V gene lookup returns CDR1 SGHAT and CDR2 FQNNGV. CDR3 sequence reads: CASSFSRSEAFF. The CDR3 region has the DNA TGTGCCAGCAGCTTTTCCAGAAGTGAAGCTTTCTTT.

This clonotype has a count of ten or more. The J gene is TRBJ2-1, the V gene TRBV11-2; maybe TRBD2 (5 bases). Germline CDR1 and CDR2: SGHAT and FQNNGV. The CDR3 runs to 16 residues. V gave up 2 bases and J gave up 4 bases, with 15 bases separating them. The DNA of the CDR3 is TGTGCCAGCAGCTTATCGGACGGAGGACGATACAATGAGCAGTTCTTC. Translation gives CASSLSDGGRYNEQFF.

On this clonotype: A read error is possible here, since a much larger clone lies one base away. The rearrangement links TRBV30 to TRBJ2-1; D possibly corresponds to TRBD2 (5 bases). The CDR3 is 13 amino acids. The germline V gene has CDR1 GTSNPN and CDR2 SVGIG (reference sequence). Written as DNA, the CDR3 is TGTGCCTGGAGTGTTCTTAGCGCCAATGATCAGTTCTTC. Its protein product is CAWSVLSANDQFF.

The genes are TRBV7-9 and TRBJ1-2; no clear D gene. The CDR3 has 15 amino acids. V lost 5 bases to trimming and J lost 7 bases, with 20 bases between them. Germline V CDR1 and CDR2: SEHNR, FQNEAQ (reference sequence). The CDR3, as DNA: TGTGCCAGCAGCCACGGGGAAACCAGCCCAGGTGGCTACACCTTC. Translating gives CASSHGETSPGGYTF.

In its sample, this clonotype was seen many times. This chain joins TRBV6-1 and TRBJ1-2; the D gene is possibly TRBD1 (6 bases). CDR3 length: 13 amino acids. Germline-derived CDR1 and CDR2 are MNHNS and SASEGT. V lost 8 bases and J 10 bases, leaving 20 bases between the germline ends. Written as DNA, the CDR3 is TGTGCCAGCCAGGATACGACAGGCGCACCCTACACCTTC. It is translated as CASQDTTGAPYTF.

The genes are TRBV20-1 and TRBJ2-2, with no clear D. Trimming took 5 bases from V and 3 from J, leaving 16 bases between them. CDR1 is DFQATT, CDR2 SNEGSKA, per germline (reference sequence). This CDR3 comprises 15 residues. CDR3 loop: CSAPRAGFDTGELFF. The DNA of the CDR3 is TGCAGTGCTCCCCGGGCCGGTTTTGACACCGGGGAGCTGTTTTTT.

The sample holds a few counts of this clonotype. The gene calls are TRBV28 and TRBJ1-1, with D possibly TRBD1 on 6 matching bases. The CDR3 consists of 14 residues. V shed 2 bases and J shed 5 bases, with 12 bases lying between them. Germline CDR1 is MDHEN and CDR2 is SYDVKM. The CDR3 here is CASSLTGLWTEAFF. CDR3 DNA: TGTGCCAGCAGTTTAACAGGGCTTTGGACTGAAGCTTTCTTT.

The genes are TRBV18 and TRBJ1-1, with D possibly being TRBD1 (6 bases). V was clipped by 5 bases and J by 12 bases, with 19 bases between them. This CDR3 is built from 13 residues. Germline assignment: CDR1 KGHSH and CDR2 LQKENI. The CDR3 protein is CASSKRQVWETFF. In DNA, the CDR3 is TGTGCCAGCTCAAAAAGACAGGTCTGGGAGACTTTCTTT.

This clonotype has ten or more counts. The chain uses TRBV27 and TRBJ1-1; TRBD1 matches at 9 bases. The CDR3 length is 15 residues. The germline CDR1 and CDR2 sequences are MNHEY and SMNVEV (reference sequence). After removal of 4 bases from V and 0 bases from J, the junction contained 3 bases not matched to a gene. CDR3 residues: CASSYTGGLNTEAFF. CDR3 nucleotides: TGTGCCAGCAGTTATACAGGGGGCTTGAACACTGAAGCTTTCTTT.

This clonotype was detected ten times or more. This sequence joins TRBV7-8 and TRBJ2-1; 13 bases match TRBD2. The germline V gene has CDR1 SGHVS and CDR2 FQNEAQ. The ends lost 5 bases at V and 3 bases at J; junction bases unmatched: 13. There are 19 residues in the CDR3. Here the CDR3 DNA reads TGTGCCAGCAGCCGTCCTGGGACTAGCGGGAAAGGGGTCTACAATGAGCAGTTCTTC. Its protein is CASSRPGTSGKGVYNEQFF.

The V gene is TRBV20-1, the J gene TRBJ1-2; D is unclear. The CDR3 contains 11 residues. Trimming took off 6 bases at V and 8 bases at J, with 13 bases between the two ends. CDR1 is DFQATT, CDR2 SNEGSKA, per germline (reference sequence). The CDR3, as DNA: TGCAGTGCCCCAGTACAGATCGGCTACACCTTC. Its translation: CSAPVQIGYTF.

This clonotype was seen ten or more times. The chain uses TRBV27 and TRBJ2-2; TRBD1 matches at 9 bases. The germline V gene has CDR1 MNHEY and CDR2 SMNVEV (reference sequence). The CDR3 consists of 14 residues. After removal of 2 bases from V and 7 bases from J, the junction contained 2 bases not matched to a gene. The CDR3 sequence is CASSLGQGNGELFF. The CDR3 DNA sequence: TGTGCCAGCAGTTTAGGACAGGGGAACGGGGAGCTGTTTTTT.

This clonotype was seen ten or more times. The V gene is TRBV28, the J gene TRBJ2-7; a possible D gene is TRBD1 (5 bases). Trimming cost V 7 bases and J 5 bases, with 12 bases left between them. Germline CDR1 MDHEN, CDR2 SYDVKM. This CDR3 contains 12 residues. CDR3: CASTPKGNEQYF. The CDR3 nucleotides read TGTGCCAGCACCCCTAAGGGGAACGAGCAGTACTTC. The variable domain in full, with the rest retrieved from reference TRBV28 and TRBJ2-7, is DVKVTQSSRYLVKRTGEKVFLECVQDMDHENMFWYRQDPGLGLRLIYFSYDVKMKEKGDIPEGYSVSREKKERFSLILESASTNQTSMYLCASTPKGNEQYFGPGTRLTVT.

This clonotype occurred many times. The chain joins TRBV7-9 to TRBJ1-1; D not resolved. The CDR3 runs 12 residues. V dropped 5 bases and J dropped 0 bases, with 4 bases sitting between them. Germline loops: CDR1 SEHNR, CDR2 FQNEAQ (reference sequence). The CDR3 protein is CASSVMNTEAFF. The CDR3 bases are TGTGCCAGCAGCGTCATGAACACTGAAGCTTTCTTT.

There are many counts of this clonotype. The genes are TRBV28 and TRBJ2-2, with TRBD1 as a possible D gene (6 bases). The length of the CDR3 is 17 residues. Per the germline V gene, CDR1 is MDHEN and CDR2 is SYDVKM. V lost 3 bases to trimming and J lost 0 bases, with 14 bases between them. The CDR3 DNA is TGTGCCAGCAGTTTTCCTAGACAGGAACCGAACACCGGGGAGCTGTTTTTT. This codes for CASSFPRQEPNTGELFF.

This clonotype was found many times. V usage is TRBV28 and J usage is TRBJ1-3; maybe TRBD1 (6 bases). Trimming took off 5 bases at V and 0 bases at J, with 14 bases between the two ends. This CDR3 has 16 residues. In germline, CDR1 is MDHEN, CDR2 SYDVKM. The chain's CDR3 is CASSRFRDNSGNTIYF. The CDR3 bases are TGTGCCAGCAGTAGATTCCGGGACAACTCTGGAAACACCATATATTTT.

At least ten counts were recorded for this clonotype. This sequence joins TRBV7-9 and TRBJ2-1; 7 nucleotides line up with TRBD1. V lost 3 bases to trimming and J lost 3 bases; unmatched junction nucleotides: 17. The V gene's germline CDR1 is SEHNR and CDR2 FQNEAQ (reference sequence). The CDR3 is made up of 19 amino acids. In DNA, the CDR3 is TGTGCCAGCAGCTTCGGTGGGGTCACAGGGGCCATCCTCTACAATGAGCAGTTCTTC. This sequence encodes CASSFGGVTGAILYNEQFF. The entire variable domain, with the rest obtained from reference TRBV7-9 and TRBJ2-1, is as follows: DTGVSQNPRHKITKRGQNVTFRCDPISEHNRLYWYRQTLGQGPEFLTYFQNEAQLEKSRLLSDRFSAERPKGSFSTLEIQRTEQGDSAMYLCASSFGGVTGAILYNEQFFGPGTRLTVL.

This clonotype has ten or more counts. V usage is TRBV2 and J usage is TRBJ1-6, with D possibly matching TRBD1 (5 bases). Trimming stripped 6 bases from V and 9 bases from J, with 12 bases between. Germline CDR1 is SNHLY and CDR2 is FYNNEI. This CDR3 spans 13 amino acids. CDR3 in DNA: TGTGCCAGCAGCGACTGGACAACTTCACCCCTCCACTTT. Translation gives CASSDWTTSPLHF. Combining the CDR3 with reference TRBV2 and TRBJ1-6 gives the whole variable domain EPEVTQTPSHQVTQMGQEVILRCVPISNHLYFYWYRQILGQKVEFLVSFYNNEISEKSEIFDDQFSVERPDGSNFTLKIRSTKLEDSAMYFCASSDWTTSPLHFGNGTRLTVT.

This clonotype occurred many times. The chain recombines TRBV18 with TRBJ1-2; no firm D call. The CDR3 is 13 residues long. V was clipped by 2 bases and J by 2 bases, with 6 bases between them. Germline CDR1 reads KGHSH; CDR2 reads LQKENI. CDR3 in amino acids: CASSPGENYGYTF. The CDR3 DNA reads as TGTGCCAGCTCACCAGGGGAGAACTATGGCTACACCTTC.

This clonotype was counted between two and nine times. The chain links TRBV19 to TRBJ1-2; D is perhaps TRBD1 (6 bases). Per germline, CDR1 LNHDA and CDR2 SQIVND (reference sequence). This CDR3 has 13 residues. Trimming removed 7 bases at V and 1 base at J, with 10 bases between. This chain's CDR3 is CASNRADNYGYTF. CDR3 in DNA: TGTGCCAGTAACAGGGCCGATAACTATGGCTACACCTTC. Using reference TRBV19 and TRBJ1-2 for the parts outside the CDR3, the full variable domain is DGGITQSPKYLFRKEGQNVTLSCEQNLNHDAMYWYRQDPGQGLRLIYYSQIVNDFQKGDIAEGYSVSREKKESFPLTVTSAQKNPTAFYLCASNRADNYGYTFGSGTRLTVV.

In this sample, this clonotype turned up many times. V usage is TRBV20-1 and J usage is TRBJ2-7, with TRBD1 matching 12 bases. The CDR3 is made up of 16 amino acids. J gave up 2 bases and V 1 base, and 6 bases lay outside the gene matches. CDR1 and CDR2 from the germline V gene are DFQATT and SNEGSKA (reference sequence). In DNA, the CDR3 is TGCAGTGCTAGAGGGCTGGGGACAGGGGGCCCCTACGAGCAGTACTTC. Protein: CSARGLGTGGPYEQYF.

This clonotype was detected ten times or more. The rearrangement joins TRBV7-8 to TRBJ2-7, with 9 bases that match TRBD1. CDR1 and CDR2 (germline): SGHVS, FQNEAQ. The CDR3 loop spans 15 amino acids. Trimming removed 5 bases from V and 5 bases from J; junction bases left unmatched: 10. The CDR3 protein is CASSAGGGQGHEQYF. The CDR3 DNA follows: TGTGCCAGCAGCGCAGGAGGGGGACAGGGACACGAGCAGTACTTC.

Ten or more counts support this clonotype. The V call is TRBV20-1, the J call TRBJ2-3; 9 nucleotides agree with TRBD2. The CDR3 has 16 residues. Germline V lookup: CDR1 DFQATT, CDR2 SNEGSKA (reference sequence). V was pared by 1 base and J by 2 bases, with 7 bases of the junction left unmatched. The CDR3 bases are TGCAGTGCTAGAGGAGTGATAGCGGGGGACACAGATACGCAGTATTTT. Translating it yields CSARGVIAGDTDTQYF.

This clonotype occurred many times. The chain links TRBV10-3 to TRBJ1-1; TRBD1 matches at 9 bases. The CDR3 totals 15 residues. Looked up from germline, CDR1 is ENHRY and CDR2 is SYGVKD. V gave up 2 bases and J gave up 12 bases; unmatched junction bases: 13. DNA of the CDR3: TGTGCCATCAGTGAGGCTTCGGTTTCGGACAGGGGACCTTTCTTT. It is translated as CAISEASVSDRGPFF.